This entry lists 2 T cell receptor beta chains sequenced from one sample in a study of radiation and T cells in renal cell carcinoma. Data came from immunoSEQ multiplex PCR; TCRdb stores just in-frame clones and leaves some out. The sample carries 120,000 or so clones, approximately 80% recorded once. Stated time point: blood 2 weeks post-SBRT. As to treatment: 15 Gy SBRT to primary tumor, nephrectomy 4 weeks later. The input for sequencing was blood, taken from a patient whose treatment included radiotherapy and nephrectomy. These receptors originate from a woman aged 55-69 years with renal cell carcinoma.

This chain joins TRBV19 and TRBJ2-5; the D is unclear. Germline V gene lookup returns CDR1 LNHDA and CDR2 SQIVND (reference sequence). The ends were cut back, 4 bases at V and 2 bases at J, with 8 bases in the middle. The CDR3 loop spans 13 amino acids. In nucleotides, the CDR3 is TGTGCCAGTAGTAAGTGGCAGCAAGAGACCCAGTACTTC. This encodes CASSKWQQETQYF. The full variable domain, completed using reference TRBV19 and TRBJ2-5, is DGGITQSPKYLFRKEGQNVTLSCEQNLNHDAMYWYRQDPGQGLRLIYYSQIVNDFQKGDIAEGYSVSREKKESFPLTVTSAQKNPTAFYLCASSKWQQETQYFGPGTRLLVL.

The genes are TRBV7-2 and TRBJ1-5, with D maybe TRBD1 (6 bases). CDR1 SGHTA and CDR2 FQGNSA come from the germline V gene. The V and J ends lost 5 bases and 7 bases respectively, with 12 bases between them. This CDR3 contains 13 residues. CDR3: CASSEGGWQPQHF. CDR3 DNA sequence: TGTGCCAGCAGCGAAGGGGGTTGGCAGCCCCAGCATTTT.